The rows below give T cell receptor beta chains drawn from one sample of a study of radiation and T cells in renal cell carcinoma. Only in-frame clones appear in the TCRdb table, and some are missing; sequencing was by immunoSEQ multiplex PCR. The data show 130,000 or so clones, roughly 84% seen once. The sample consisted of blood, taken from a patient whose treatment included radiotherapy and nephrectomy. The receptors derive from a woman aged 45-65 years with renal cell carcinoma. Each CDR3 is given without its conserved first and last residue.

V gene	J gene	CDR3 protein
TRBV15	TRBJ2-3	ATSGGQFSTDTQY
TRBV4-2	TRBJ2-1	ASSPQASGGADEQF
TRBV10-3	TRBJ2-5	AISDGTGQETQY
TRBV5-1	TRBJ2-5	ASSLGLETQY
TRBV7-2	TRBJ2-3	ASSFGSGGAGDTQY
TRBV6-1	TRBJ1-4	ASSEAGGAGNEKLF
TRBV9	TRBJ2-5	ASSVGLGGAQETQY
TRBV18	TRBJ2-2	ASSPYLGTNTGELF
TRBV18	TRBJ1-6	ASSQGTGDNSPLH
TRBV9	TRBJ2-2	ASALNTGELF
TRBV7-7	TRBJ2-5	ASSLETSGGLETQY
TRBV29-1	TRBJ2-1	SVDNRGDGNEQF
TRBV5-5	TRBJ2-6	ASSLVTGAGANVLT
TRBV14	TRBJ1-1	ASSQDPPGQRGAF
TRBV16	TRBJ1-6	ASSLSGTGRSPLH
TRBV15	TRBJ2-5	ATSRDRGRETQY
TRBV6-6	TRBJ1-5	ASSSDRVGNQPQH
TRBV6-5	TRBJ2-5	ASSHGQETQY
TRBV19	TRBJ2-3	ASRDRVADTQY
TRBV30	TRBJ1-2	AWRGNGYT
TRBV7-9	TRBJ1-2	ASSLEGQNYGYT
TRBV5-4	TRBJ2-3	ASSQGTSPDTQY
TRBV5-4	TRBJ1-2	ASSSARNSYGYT
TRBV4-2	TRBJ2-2	ASSRTQGEIGELF
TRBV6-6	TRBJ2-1	ASSYSPGTIEQF
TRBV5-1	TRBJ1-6	ASRERGQGASPLH
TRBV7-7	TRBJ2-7	ASSLVQGSSYEQY
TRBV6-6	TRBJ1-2	ASSPQGAEGYT
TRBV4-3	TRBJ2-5	ASSQERRGSGLQETQY
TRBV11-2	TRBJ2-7	ASSLAQSYEQY
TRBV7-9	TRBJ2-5	ASSSLAGREETQY
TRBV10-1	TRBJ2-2	ASSESWDRGTGELF
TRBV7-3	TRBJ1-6	ASSLGGAALGNSPLH
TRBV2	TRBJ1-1	ASRAGRDGTEAF
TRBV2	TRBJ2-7	ASTGFYEQY
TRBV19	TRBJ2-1	ASSLRQGGYNEQF
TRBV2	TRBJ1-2	ASSEGRGVYGYT
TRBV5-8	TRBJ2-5	ASSLVPAGQETQY
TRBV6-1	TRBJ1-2	ASIGYGYT
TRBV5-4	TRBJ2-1	ASTLTSGGAGNEQF
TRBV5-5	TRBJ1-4	ASSLGGHTLEKLF
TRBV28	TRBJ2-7	ASSEIPGTNYEQY
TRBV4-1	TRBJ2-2	ASSHPNARGSPTGELF
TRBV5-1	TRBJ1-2	ASSLRQGECCT
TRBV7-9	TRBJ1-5	ASSLAGRDQPQH
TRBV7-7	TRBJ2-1	ASSPSGGAYNEQF
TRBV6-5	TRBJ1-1	ASSRGHTEAF
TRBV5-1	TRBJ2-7	ASSLAFGAYEQY
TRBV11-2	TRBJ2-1	ASSLDAGETF
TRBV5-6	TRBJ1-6	ASSRAVWDTGNNSPLH
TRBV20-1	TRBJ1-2	SSPNQGYT
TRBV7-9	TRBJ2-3	ASSTGLASSTDTQY
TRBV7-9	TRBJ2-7	ASSSGTGNTEQY